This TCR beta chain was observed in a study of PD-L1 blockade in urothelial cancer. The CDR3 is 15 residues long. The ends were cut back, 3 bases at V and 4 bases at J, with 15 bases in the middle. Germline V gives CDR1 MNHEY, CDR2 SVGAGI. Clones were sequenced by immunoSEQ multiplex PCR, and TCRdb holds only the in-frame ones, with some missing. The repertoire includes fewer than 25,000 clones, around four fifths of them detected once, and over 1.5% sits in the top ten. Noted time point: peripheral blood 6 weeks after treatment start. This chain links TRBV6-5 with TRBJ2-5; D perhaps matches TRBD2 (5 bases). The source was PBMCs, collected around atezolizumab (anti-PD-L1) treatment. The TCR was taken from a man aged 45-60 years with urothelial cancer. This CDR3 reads CASSYRAQGGETQYF. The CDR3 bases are TGTGCCAGCAGTTATAGAGCCCAAGGAGGAGAGACCCAGTACTTC.